This T cell receptor beta chain was identified in a study of early T cells in non-severe SARS-CoV-2 infection (dated by TCRdb to about 2021). About the investigation overall: Because TCR sequencing relied on bulk RNA taken from unsorted whole blood, pairing of alpha and beta chains was not possible. Results the study describes overall, beyond this receptor: Matching against VDJdb was skewed toward anti-spike CD8 responses, likely underestimated virus-specific expansions, and missed private and CD4 specificities.

Set within a cohort of healthcare workers in London, UK, this nested case-control study involved weekly PCR testing of nasopharyngeal swabs along with blood sampling. Healthcare workers were recruited between 23 and 31 March 2020, during the week of the UK lockdown, and were followed weekly for up to roughly 16 weeks. Remarks on this clonotype: Its cognate antigen has yet to be identified. Nothing much larger sits one base from this clone, and base qualities are not available.

Looking up the germline V gene yields CDR1 SQVTM and CDR2 ANQGSEA. A distance of 10 bases separates the germline ends of V and J, which lose 2 bases and 5 bases respectively. The CDR3, cysteine through phenylalanine, is 12 amino acids long. Of the read, only the CDR3 DNA is kept; its 36 bases are in frame from base 1. The library came from 5' RACE. Reads for this sample came from a NextSeq 500. Unique molecular identifiers were attached to individual cDNA molecules in the TCR library protocol so that sequencing error and PCR bias could be corrected. Both TCR alpha and beta chains were sequenced, and tight co-correlation was observed between alpha and beta sequence abundances in each sample. Processing in the source paper ran as follows. Decombinator V4 was used to perform V gene, J gene and CDR3 annotation of TCR sequences. TCRs were defined as expanded if a significant change between any two time points was detected under a Poisson model with p below 0.0001. TCR abundances were normalised to the total number of TCRs sequenced in each sample and reported as counts per million. MAIT TCRs were defined by TRAV1-2 paired with TRAJ12, TRAJ20 or TRAJ33, and iNKT TCRs by TRAV10 paired with TRAJ18. VDJdb, accessed 1 November 2021, was searched for CMV, EBV and SARS-CoV-2 annotated TCRs, with TCRs annotated for multiple antigens excluded. TCRdb's own reprocessing of the public reads used fastp at Q25 and MiXCR and kept productive beta chains. Each entry merges the rows of one CDR3 protein and shows their most common DNA and genes. For this entry, the V and J calls and clone size follow TCRdb and not the study's own pipeline. The sample table records about 90,000 distinct CDR3 sequences; 9.5% to 15% of these occur just once. Under 4.5% of the sample is taken by the ten largest.

The TCR sequence derives from an adult who was a healthcare worker with PCR-confirmed SARS-CoV-2 infection or an uninfected control (not recorded which). The specimen was whole blood, collected at baseline. Here the chain combines TRBV29-1 and TRBJ2-7, and TRBD2 may be the D gene, going by 5 matching bases. The CDR3 amino acid sequence is: CSVERGSDEQYF. The DNA is TGCAGCGTTGAACGGGGTAGCGACGAGCAGTACTTC.